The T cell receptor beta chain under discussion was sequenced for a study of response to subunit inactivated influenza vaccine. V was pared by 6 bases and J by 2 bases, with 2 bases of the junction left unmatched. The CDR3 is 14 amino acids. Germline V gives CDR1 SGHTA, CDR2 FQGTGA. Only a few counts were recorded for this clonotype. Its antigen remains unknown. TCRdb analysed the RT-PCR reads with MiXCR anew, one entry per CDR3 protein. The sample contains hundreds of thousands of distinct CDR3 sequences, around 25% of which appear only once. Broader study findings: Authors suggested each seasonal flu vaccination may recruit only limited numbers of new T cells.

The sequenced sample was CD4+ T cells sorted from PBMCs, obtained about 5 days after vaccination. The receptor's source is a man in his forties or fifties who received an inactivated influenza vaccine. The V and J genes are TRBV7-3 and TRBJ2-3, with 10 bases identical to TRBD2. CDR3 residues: CASRLAGHTDTQYF. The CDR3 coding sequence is TGTGCCAGCAGACTAGCGGGACACACAGATACGCAGTATTTT.